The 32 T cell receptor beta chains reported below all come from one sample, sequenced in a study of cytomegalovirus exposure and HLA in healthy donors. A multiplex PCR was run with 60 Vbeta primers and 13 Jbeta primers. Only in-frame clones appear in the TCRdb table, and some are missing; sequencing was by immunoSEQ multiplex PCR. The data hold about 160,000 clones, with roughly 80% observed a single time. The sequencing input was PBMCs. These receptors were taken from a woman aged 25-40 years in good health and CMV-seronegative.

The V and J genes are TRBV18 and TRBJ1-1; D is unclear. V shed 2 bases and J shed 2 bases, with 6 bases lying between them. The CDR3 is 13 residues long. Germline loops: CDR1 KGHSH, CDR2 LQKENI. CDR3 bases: TGTGCCAGCTCACCAACAGCTAACACTGAAGCTTTCTTT. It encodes CASSPTANTEAFF.

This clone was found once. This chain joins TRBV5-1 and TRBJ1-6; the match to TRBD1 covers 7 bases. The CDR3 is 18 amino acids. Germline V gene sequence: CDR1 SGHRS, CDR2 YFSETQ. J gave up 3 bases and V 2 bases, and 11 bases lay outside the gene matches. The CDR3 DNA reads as TGCGCCAGCAGCTTTCTAGGGACAGACAAAAACTATAATTCACCCCTCCACTTT. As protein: CASSFLGTDKNYNSPLHF.

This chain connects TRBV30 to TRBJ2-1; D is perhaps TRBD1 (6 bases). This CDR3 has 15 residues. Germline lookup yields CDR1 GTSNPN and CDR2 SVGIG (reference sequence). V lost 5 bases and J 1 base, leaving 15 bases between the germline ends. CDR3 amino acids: CAWADDRTSYNEQFF. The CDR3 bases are TGTGCCTGGGCTGACGACAGGACTTCCTACAATGAGCAGTTCTTC.

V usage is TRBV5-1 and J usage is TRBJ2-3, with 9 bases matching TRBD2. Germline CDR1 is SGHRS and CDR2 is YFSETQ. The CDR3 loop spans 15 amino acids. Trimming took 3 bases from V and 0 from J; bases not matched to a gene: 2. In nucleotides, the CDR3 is TGCGCCAGCAGCTCGACTAGCGGTAGCACAGATACGCAGTATTTT. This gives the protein CASSSTSGSTDTQYF.

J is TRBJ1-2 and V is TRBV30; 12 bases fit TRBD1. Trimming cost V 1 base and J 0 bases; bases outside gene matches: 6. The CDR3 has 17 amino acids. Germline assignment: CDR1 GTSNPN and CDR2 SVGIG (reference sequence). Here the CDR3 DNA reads TGTGCCTGGAGTGGCGGGACAGGGGGCGCAGCTAACTATGGCTACACCTTC. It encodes CAWSGGTGGAANYGYTF.

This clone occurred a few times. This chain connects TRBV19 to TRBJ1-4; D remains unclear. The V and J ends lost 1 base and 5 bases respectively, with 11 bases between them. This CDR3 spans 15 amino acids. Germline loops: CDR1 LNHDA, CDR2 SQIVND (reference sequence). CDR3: CASSIAGRTNEKLFF. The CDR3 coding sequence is TGTGCCAGTAGTATAGCGGGGAGGACCAATGAAAAACTGTTTTTT.

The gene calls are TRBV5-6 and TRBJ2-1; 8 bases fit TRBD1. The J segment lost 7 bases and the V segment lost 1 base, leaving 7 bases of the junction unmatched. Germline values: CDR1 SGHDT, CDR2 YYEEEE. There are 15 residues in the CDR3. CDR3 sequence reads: CASSLFQGARNEQFF. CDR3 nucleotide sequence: TGTGCCAGCAGCTTGTTCCAGGGGGCAAGGAATGAGCAGTTCTTC.

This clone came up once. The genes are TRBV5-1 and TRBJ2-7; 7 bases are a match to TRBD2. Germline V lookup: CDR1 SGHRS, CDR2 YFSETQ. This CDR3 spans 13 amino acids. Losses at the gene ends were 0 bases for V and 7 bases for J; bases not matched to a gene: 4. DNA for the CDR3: TGCGCCAGCAGCTTGGGACTAGCTGGGGAGCAGTACTTC. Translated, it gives CASSLGLAGEQYF.

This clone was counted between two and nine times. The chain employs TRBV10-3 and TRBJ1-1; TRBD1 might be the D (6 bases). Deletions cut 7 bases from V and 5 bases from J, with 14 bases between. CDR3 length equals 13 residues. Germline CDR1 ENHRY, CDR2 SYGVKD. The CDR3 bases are TGTGCCATCAAACTGGGGGCAGGGACTGAAGCTTTCTTT. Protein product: CAIKLGAGTEAFF.

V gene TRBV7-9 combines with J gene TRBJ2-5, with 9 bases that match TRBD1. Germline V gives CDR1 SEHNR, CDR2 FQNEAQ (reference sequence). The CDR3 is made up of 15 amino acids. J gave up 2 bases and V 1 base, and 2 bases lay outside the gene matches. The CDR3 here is CASSLGGQGQETQYF. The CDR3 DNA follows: TGTGCCAGCAGCTTAGGCGGACAGGGGCAAGAGACCCAGTACTTC.

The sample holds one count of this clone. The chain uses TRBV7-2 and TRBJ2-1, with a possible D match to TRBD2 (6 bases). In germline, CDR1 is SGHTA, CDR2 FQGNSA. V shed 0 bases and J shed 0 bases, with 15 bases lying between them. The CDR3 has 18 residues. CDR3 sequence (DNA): TGTGCCAGCAGCTTAGCTTACTCGCGGGGTAGCTCCTACAATGAGCAGTTCTTC. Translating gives CASSLAYSRGSSYNEQFF.

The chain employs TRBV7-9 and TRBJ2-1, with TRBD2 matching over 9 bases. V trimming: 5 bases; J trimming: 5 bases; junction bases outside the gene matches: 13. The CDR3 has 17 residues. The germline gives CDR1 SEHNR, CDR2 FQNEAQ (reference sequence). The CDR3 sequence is CASSRNSGGTVDNEQFF. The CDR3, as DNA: TGTGCCAGCAGCCGAAATAGCGGGGGTACAGTAGACAATGAGCAGTTCTTC.

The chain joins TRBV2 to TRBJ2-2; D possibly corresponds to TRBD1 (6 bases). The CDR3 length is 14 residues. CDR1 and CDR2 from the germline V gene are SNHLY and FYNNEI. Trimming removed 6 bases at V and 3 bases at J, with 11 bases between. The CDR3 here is CASSEQGYTGELFF. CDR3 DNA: TGTGCCAGCAGCGAACAGGGTTACACCGGGGAGCTGTTTTTT. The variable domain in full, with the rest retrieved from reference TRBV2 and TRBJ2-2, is EPEVTQTPSHQVTQMGQEVILRCVPISNHLYFYWYRQILGQKVEFLVSFYNNEISEKSEIFDDQFSVERPDGSNFTLKIRSTKLEDSAMYFCASSEQGYTGELFFGEGSRLTVL.

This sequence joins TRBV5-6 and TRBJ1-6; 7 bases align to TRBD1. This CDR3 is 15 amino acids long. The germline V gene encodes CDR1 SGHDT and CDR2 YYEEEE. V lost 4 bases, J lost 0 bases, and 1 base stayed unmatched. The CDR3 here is CASSRDSSYNSPLHF. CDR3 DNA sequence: TGTGCCAGCAGCCGGGACAGCTCCTATAATTCACCCCTCCACTTT.

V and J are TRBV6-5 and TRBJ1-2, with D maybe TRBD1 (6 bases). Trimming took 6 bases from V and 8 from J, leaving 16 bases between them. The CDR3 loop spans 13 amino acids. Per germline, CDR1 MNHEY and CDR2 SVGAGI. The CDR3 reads CASRVQGSGGYTF. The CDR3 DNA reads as TGTGCCAGCAGAGTACAGGGATCGGGAGGCTACACCTTC.

The CDR3 region has the DNA TGTGCCATCTCACAGGGGGCCTACACTGAAGCTTTCTTT. Residues: CAISQGAYTEAFF. This chain connects TRBV6-1 to TRBJ1-1; 9 bases are shared with TRBD1. The CDR3 loop spans 13 amino acids. Trimming cost V 10 bases and J 3 bases; bases outside gene matches: 6. Per germline, CDR1 MNHNS and CDR2 SASEGT.

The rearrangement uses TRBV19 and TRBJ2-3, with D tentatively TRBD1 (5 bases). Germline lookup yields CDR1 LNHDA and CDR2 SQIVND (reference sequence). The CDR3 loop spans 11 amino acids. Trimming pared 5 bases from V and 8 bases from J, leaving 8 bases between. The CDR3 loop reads CASSPGPTQYF. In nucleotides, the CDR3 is TGTGCCAGTAGTCCAGGGCCTACGCAGTATTTT. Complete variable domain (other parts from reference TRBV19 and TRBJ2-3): DGGITQSPKYLFRKEGQNVTLSCEQNLNHDAMYWYRQDPGQGLRLIYYSQIVNDFQKGDIAEGYSVSREKKESFPLTVTSAQKNPTAFYLCASSPGPTQYFGPGTRLTVL.

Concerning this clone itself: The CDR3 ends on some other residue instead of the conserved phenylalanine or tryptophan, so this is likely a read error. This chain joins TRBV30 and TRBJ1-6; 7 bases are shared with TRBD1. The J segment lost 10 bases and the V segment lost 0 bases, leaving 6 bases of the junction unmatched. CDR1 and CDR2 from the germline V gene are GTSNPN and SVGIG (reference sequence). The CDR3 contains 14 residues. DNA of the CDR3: TGTGCCTGGAGTGTAGCAGGGGGGTACTCACCCCTCCACTCT. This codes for CAWSVAGGYSPLHS.

CDR3 coding DNA: TGTGCCAGCAGCTCGCCAGGACAGGGTAAAGAAAAACTGTTTTTT. Protein sequence: CASSSPGQGKEKLFF. This chain uses TRBV7-2 with TRBJ1-4; 8 bases fit TRBD1. In germline, CDR1 is SGHTA, CDR2 FQGNSA. This CDR3 is built from 15 residues. Unmatched junction bases numbered 9, after V lost 4 bases and J lost 8 bases.

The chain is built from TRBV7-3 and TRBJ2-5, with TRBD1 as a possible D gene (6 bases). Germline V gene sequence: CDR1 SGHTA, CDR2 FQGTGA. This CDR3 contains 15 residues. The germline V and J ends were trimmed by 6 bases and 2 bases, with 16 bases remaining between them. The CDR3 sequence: CASSLQGMEQETQYF. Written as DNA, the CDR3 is TGTGCCAGCAGTTTACAGGGAATGGAGCAAGAGACCCAGTACTTC.

CDR3 sequence reads: CASSTQGANQPQHF. DNA for the CDR3: TGTGCCAGCAGCACACAGGGCGCCAATCAGCCCCAGCATTTT. The chain links TRBV5-4 to TRBJ1-5; weak D call: TRBD1 (6 bases). The ends were cut back, 4 bases at V and 3 bases at J, with 11 bases in the middle. CDR3 length: 14 amino acids. In germline, CDR1 is SGHNT, CDR2 YYREEE (reference sequence).

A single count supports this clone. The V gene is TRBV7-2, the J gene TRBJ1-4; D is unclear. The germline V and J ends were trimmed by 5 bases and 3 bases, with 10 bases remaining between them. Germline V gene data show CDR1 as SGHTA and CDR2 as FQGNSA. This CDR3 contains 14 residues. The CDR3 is CASSEMRPNEKLFF. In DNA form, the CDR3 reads TGTGCCAGCAGCGAAATGAGGCCTAATGAAAAACTGTTTTTT.

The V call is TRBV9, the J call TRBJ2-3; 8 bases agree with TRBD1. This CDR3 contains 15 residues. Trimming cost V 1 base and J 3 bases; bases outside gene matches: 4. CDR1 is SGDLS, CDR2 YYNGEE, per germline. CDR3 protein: CASSVYQGATDTQYF. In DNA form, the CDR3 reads TGTGCCAGCAGCGTATATCAGGGGGCTACAGATACGCAGTATTTT.

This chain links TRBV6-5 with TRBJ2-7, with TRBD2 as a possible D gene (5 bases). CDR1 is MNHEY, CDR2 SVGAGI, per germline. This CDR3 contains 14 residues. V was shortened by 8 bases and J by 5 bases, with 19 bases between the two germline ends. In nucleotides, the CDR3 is TGTGCCAGCCACCCCCCGGGGAGCCCCGACGAGCAGTACTTC. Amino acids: CASHPPGSPDEQYF.

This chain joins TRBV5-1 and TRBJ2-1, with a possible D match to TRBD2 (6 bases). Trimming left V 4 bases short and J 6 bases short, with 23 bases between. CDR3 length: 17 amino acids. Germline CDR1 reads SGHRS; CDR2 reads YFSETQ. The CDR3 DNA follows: TGCGCCAGCAGCATGCCAAGGGCGGGGAGTATTGGCAATGAGCAGTTCTTC. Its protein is CASSMPRAGSIGNEQFF.

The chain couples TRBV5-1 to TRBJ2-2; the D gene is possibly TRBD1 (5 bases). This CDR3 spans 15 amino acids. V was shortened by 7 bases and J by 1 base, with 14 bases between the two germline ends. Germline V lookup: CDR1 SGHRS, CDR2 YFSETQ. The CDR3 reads CASSRMTENTGELFF. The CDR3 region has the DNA TGCGCCAGCTCTCGGATGACAGAGAACACCGGGGAGCTGTTTTTT.

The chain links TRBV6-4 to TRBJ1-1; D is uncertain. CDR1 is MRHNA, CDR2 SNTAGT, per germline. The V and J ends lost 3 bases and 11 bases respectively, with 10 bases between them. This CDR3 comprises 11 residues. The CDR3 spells CASSEGGRAFF. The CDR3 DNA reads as TGTGCCAGCAGTGAAGGAGGACGGGCTTTCTTT.

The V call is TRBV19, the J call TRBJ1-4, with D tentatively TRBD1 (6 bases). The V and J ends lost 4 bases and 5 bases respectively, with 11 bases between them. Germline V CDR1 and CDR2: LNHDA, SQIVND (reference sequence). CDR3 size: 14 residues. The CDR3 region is CASSTGTRNEKLFF. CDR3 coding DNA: TGTGCCAGTAGTACCGGGACAAGAAATGAAAAACTGTTTTTT. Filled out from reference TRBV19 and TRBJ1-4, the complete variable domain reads DGGITQSPKYLFRKEGQNVTLSCEQNLNHDAMYWYRQDPGQGLRLIYYSQIVNDFQKGDIAEGYSVSREKKESFPLTVTSAQKNPTAFYLCASSTGTRNEKLFFGSGTQLSVL.

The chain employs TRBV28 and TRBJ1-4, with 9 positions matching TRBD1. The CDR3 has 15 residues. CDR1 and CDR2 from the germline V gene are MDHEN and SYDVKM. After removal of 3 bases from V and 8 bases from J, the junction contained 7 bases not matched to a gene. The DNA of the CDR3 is TGTGCCAGCAGTTTCCGGGACAGGGCGGGGGAAAAACTGTTTTTT. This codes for CASSFRDRAGEKLFF.

DNA for the CDR3: TGTGCCATCAGCACTAGCGGGGGCACAGATACGCAGTATTTT. Translating gives CAISTSGGTDTQYF. The chain joins TRBV10-3 to TRBJ2-3; TRBD2 matches 10 bases. The CDR3 sequence is 14 residues long. The V gene's germline CDR1 is ENHRY and CDR2 SYGVKD. J lost 1 base, V lost 6 bases, and 1 base had no gene match.

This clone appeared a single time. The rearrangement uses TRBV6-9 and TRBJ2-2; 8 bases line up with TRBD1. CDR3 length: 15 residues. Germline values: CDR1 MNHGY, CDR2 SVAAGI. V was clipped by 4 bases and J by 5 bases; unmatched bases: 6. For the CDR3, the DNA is TGTGCCAGCAGTTCGACAGGGGACGGAACCGGGGAGCTGTTTTTT. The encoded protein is CASSSTGDGTGELFF.

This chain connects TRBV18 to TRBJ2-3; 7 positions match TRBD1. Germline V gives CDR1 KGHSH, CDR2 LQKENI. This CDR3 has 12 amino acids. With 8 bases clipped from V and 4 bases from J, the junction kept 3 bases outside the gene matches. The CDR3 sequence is CASHDRADTQYF. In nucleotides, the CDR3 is TGTGCCAGCCATGACAGGGCAGATACGCAGTATTTT.